This is a list of T cell receptor beta chains from one sample in a study of blood T cell repertoires in COVID-19. Method: immunoSEQ multiplex PCR; TCRdb's copy keeps in-frame clones and lacks some. The sample lists 250,000 to 350,000 clones, about 88% occurring once. The sequenced sample was PBMCs or T cells enriched from blood (not recorded which). These receptors were obtained from a woman aged 60 to 75 in a cohort exposed to, infected with or recovered from COVID-19 (not recorded which). CDR3s include the opening cysteine and the closing phenylalanine or tryptophan. The D gene is left open where the match is weak. Where a row states a size, it is once, few, many or the class of an expanded clone; other rows omit it.

j_gene,d_gene,abundance,v_gene,CDR3nt,CDR3aa
TRBJ2-5,.,.,TRBV27,TGTGCCAGCTCACTCGCCGGGAAGCAAGAGACCCAGTACTTC,CASSLAGKQETQYF
TRBJ2-1,TRBD1,.,TRBV5-1,TGCGCCAGCAGCGAGAGACAGGGGATCTCCTACAATGAGCAGTTCTTC,CASSERQGISYNEQFF
TRBJ2-2,.,.,TRBV9,TGTGCCAGCAGCGTAGGGGGGGACACCGGGGAGCTGTTTTTT,CASSVGGDTGELFF
TRBJ2-3,.,.,TRBV5-1,TGCGCCAGCAGCTTTCGGGGGCTAGCGGAGGCTAGCACAGATACGCAGTATTTT,CASSFRGLAEASTDTQYF
TRBJ1-4,.,.,TRBV6-2/TRBV6-3,TGTGCCAGCAGCGAAACGGGGAGTACAAGTGAAAAACTGTTTTTT,CASSETGSTSEKLFF
TRBJ2-7,TRBD1,.,TRBV29-1,TGCAGCGTTGCAACGGGGACAGGATCTTCCTACGAGCAGTACTTC,CSVATGTGSSYEQYF
TRBJ2-3,TRBD1,.,TRBV6-5,TGTGCCAGCAGTAGGACAGGGGAAACAGATACGCAGTATTTT,CASSRTGETDTQYF
TRBJ1-6,TRBD1,.,TRBV15,TGTGCCACCAGCAGAGCCCCAGGGGGCAATTCACCCCTCCACTTT,CATSRAPGGNSPLHF
TRBJ2-5,.,.,TRBV18,TGTGCCAGCTCACCATCCAGGGAGACCCAGTACTTC,CASSPSRETQYF
TRBJ1-2,TRBD1,.,TRBV5-1,TGCGCCAGCAGCCTCAAGACAGGGTCCGGCTACACCTTC,CASSLKTGSGYTF
TRBJ2-2,.,.,TRBV7-7,TGTGCTAGCAGTGTAAGCCCAAACGGGGAGCTGTTTTTT,CASSVSPNGELFF
TRBJ1-1,TRBD1,.,TRBV28,TGTGCCAGTTACAGGGGGCTAGGTACTGAAGCTTTCTTT,CASYRGLGTEAFF
TRBJ2-1,TRBD2,.,TRBV14,TGTGCCAGCAGCCCCCTAAGACTAGCGGGAACGGCTGAGCAGTTCTTC,CASSPLRLAGTAEQFF
TRBJ1-5,.,.,TRBV6-5,TGTGCCAGCAGCGACTACAGGGCGAGTCAGCCCCAGCATTTT,CASSDYRASQPQHF
TRBJ2-1,TRBD2,.,TRBV7-7,TGTGCTAGCAGCTTCGGAGGGAGGGACGAGCAGTTCTTC,CASSFGGRDEQFF
TRBJ1-2,.,.,TRBV6-1,TGTGCCAGCAGTGATATAAAACAGAACCCTAACTATGGCTACACCTTC,CASSDIKQNPNYGYTF
TRBJ2-5,.,many,TRBV7-7,TGTGCTAGCAGCTCCTCGCCTGGGCCCAAAGAGACCCAGTACTTC,CASSSSPGPKETQYF
TRBJ2-2,.,.,TRBV19,TGTGCCAGTAGTATAAGCGGAGGGAGAATGTCCGGGGAGCTGTTTTTT,CASSISGGRMSGELFF
TRBJ2-3,.,.,TRBV5-1,TGCGCCAGCAGCTTGGCCAGCGGGCCTCAGCGGACGCAGTATTTT,CASSLASGPQRTQYF
TRBJ2-7,TRBD2,.,TRBV7-6,TGTGCCAGCAGCTTGCGACTAGCGGGAGACTACGAGCAGTACTTC,CASSLRLAGDYEQYF
TRBJ1-6,.,.,TRBV7-2,TGTGCCAGCAGTCGGAGTCAGGGATTAGGGCTCTCACCCCTCCACTTT,CASSRSQGLGLSPLHF
TRBJ2-2,.,.,TRBV27,TGTGCCAGCAGTCCAAATTTGTGGGGGGAAGATACCGGGGAGCTGTTTTTT,CASSPNLWGEDTGELFF
TRBJ1-2,.,once,TRBV7-9,TGTGCCAGCAGCTCATTTAAGGAGACCGCAGCTTATGGCTACACCTTC,CASSSFKETAAYGYTF
TRBJ1-6,.,.,TRBV7-2,TGTGCCAGCAGCTTAAGGACCGGGGAGTATTCACCCCTCCACTTT,CASSLRTGEYSPLHF
TRBJ1-1,TRBD1,few,TRBV3-1/TRBV3-2,TGTGCCAGCAGCTTGAGGACAGGCATGAACACTGAAGCTTTCTTT,CASSLRTGMNTEAFF
TRBJ2-3,.,few,TRBV28,TGTGCCAGCAGTTTAGACACTCCGGGCACAGATACGCAGTATTTT,CASSLDTPGTDTQYF
TRBJ2-5,TRBD2,once,TRBV28,TGTGCCAGCAGTTTAGGGACTAGCGGACTGTACCAAGAGACCCAGTACTTC,CASSLGTSGLYQETQYF
TRBJ2-1,.,.,TRBV5-1,TGCGCCAGCAGCTTGGAGGCGGTCGGCTCCTACAATGAGCAGTTCTTC,CASSLEAVGSYNEQFF
TRBJ2-2,TRBD2,.,TRBV7-3,TGTGCCAGCAGCCCACGGACTAGCGGGAGTGGGGGGGAGCTGTTTTTT,CASSPRTSGSGGELFF
TRBJ2-3,.,.,TRBV18,TGTGCCAGCTCACCACAAGGGGCGGGACAGAGCACAGATACGCAGTATTTT,CASSPQGAGQSTDTQYF
TRBJ2-6,.,.,TRBV3-1/TRBV3-2,TGTGCCAGCAGCCAAGGTAGCCTCTCTGGGGCCAACGTCCTGACTTTC,CASSQGSLSGANVLTF
TRBJ2-7,.,.,TRBV5-4,TGTGCCAGCAGCTCAGCGGTCACCTACGAGCAGTACTTC,CASSSAVTYEQYF